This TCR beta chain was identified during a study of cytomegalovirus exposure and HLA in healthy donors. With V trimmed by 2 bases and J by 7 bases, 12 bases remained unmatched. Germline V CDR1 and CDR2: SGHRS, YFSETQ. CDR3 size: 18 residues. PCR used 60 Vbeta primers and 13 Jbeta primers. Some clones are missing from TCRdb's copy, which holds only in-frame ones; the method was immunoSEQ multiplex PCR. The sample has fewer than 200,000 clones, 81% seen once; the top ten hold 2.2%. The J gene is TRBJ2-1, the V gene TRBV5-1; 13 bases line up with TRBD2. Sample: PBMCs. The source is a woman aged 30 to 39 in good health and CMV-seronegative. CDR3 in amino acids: CASSFGLAGAPRGNEQFF. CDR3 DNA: TGCGCCAGCAGCTTTGGACTAGCGGGAGCCCCGAGGGGTAATGAGCAGTTCTTC.